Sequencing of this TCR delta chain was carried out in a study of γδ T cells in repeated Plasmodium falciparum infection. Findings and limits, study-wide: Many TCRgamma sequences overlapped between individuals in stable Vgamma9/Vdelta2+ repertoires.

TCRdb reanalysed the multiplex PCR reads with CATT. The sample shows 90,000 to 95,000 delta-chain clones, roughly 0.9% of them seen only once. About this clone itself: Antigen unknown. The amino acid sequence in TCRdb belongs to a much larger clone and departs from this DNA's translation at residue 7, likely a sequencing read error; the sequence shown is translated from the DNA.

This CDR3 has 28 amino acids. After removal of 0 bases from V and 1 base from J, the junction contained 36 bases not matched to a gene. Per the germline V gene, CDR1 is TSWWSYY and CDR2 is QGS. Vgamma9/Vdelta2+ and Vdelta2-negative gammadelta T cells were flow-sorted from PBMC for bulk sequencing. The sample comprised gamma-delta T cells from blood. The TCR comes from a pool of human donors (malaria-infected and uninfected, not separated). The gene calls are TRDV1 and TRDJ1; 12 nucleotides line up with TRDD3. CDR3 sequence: CALGELASNGLASNTGGYPLWTTDKLIF. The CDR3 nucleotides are TGTGCTCTTGGGGAACTAGCCTCAAATGGCCTCGCCTCGAACACTGGGGGATACCCCCTTTGGACCACCGATAAACTCATCTTT.